The clone carrying this T cell receptor (beta chain) was observed a few times. Treatment of the sample: approximately 18 received Ad26.COV2.S at low or high dose, single or two shots; about 5 received placebo; per-sample allocation not given. Day 63 after the first vaccine or placebo injection was the time point for sampling. The table came from immunoSEQ multiplex PCR; TCRdb's copy has only in-frame clones and leaves some out. Of 450,000 to 550,000 clones in the sample, 85% to 90% are singletons; the top ten hold about 2.4%. The record originates from a study of Ad26.COV2.S vaccination and SARS-CoV-2 variants. V was pared by 3 bases and J by 1 base, with 6 bases between. From germline, CDR1 is DFQATT and CDR2 SNEGSKA (reference sequence). The CDR3 has 12 residues.

The source was peripheral blood, collected in a trial of Ad26.COV2.S vaccine versus placebo. This clonotype originated in a person between 18 and 65 years old who received the Ad26.COV2.S COVID-19 vaccine or a placebo. The chain recombines TRBV20-1 with TRBJ1-1; D not resolved. For the CDR3, the DNA is TGCAGTGCTAGTGACGGGAACACTGAAGCTTTCTTT. Its protein is CSASDGNTEAFF.